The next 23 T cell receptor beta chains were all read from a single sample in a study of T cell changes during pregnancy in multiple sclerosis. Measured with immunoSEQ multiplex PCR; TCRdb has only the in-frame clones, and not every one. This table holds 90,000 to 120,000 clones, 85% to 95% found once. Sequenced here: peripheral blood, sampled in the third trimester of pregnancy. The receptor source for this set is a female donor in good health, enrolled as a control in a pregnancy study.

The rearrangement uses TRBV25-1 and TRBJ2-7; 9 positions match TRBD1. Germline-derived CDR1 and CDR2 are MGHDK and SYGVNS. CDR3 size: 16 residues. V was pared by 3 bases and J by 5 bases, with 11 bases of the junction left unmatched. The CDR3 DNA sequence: TGTGCCAGCAGTGACGAGCTACAGGGGGCGGCGAACGAGCAGTACTTC. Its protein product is CASSDELQGAANEQYF.

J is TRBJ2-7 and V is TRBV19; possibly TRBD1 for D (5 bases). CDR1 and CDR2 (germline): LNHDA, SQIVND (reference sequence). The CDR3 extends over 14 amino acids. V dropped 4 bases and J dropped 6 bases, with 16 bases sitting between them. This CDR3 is CASSTSVQVSEQYF. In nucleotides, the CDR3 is TGTGCCAGTAGTACATCCGTACAGGTATCCGAGCAGTACTTC.

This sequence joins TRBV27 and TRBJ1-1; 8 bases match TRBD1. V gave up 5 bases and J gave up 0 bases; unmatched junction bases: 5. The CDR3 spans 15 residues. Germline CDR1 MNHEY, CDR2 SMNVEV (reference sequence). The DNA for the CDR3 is TGTGCCAGCAGTAGACCGGGACAGGTGAACACTGAAGCTTTCTTT. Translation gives CASSRPGQVNTEAFF.

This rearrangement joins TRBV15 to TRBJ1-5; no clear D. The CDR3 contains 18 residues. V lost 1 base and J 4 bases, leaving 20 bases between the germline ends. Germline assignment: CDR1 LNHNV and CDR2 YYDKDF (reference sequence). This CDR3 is CATSRADLRTGRNQPQHF. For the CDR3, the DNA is TGTGCCACCAGCAGAGCGGACCTCCGGACGGGAAGGAATCAGCCCCAGCATTTT.

The CDR3 region is CASNPNAAGGLETQYF. The CDR3 DNA follows: TGTGCCAGCAACCCCAACGCGGCGGGGGGACTCGAGACCCAGTACTTC. The chain couples TRBV5-5 to TRBJ2-5, with 8 bases matching TRBD2. The length of the CDR3 is 16 residues. V gave up 6 bases and J gave up 5 bases; unmatched junction bases: 15. From germline, CDR1 is SGHKS and CDR2 YYEKEE (reference sequence).

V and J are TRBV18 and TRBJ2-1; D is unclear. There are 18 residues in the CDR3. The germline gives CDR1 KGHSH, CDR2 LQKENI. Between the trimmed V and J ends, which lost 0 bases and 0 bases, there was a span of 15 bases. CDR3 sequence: CASSPPKRSELSYNEQFF. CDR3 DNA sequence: TGTGCCAGCTCACCACCCAAACGTAGTGAACTCTCCTACAATGAGCAGTTCTTC.

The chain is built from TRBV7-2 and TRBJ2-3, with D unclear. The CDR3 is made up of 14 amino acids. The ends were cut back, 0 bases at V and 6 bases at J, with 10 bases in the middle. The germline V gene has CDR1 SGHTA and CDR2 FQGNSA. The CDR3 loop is CASSLAQLRDTQYF. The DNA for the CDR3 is TGTGCCAGCAGCTTAGCGCAATTGAGGGATACGCAGTATTTT.

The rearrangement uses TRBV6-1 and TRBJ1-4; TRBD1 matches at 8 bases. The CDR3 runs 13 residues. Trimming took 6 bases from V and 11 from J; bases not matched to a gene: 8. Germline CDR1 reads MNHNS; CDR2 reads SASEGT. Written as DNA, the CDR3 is TGTGCCAGCAGGACGGACAGGGCGGACAAACTGTTTTTT. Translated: CASRTDRADKLFF.

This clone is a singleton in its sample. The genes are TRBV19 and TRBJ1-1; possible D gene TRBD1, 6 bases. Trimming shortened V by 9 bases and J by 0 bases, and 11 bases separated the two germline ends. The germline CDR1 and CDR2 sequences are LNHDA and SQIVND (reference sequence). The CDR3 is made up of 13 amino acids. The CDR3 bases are TGTGCCAGCGGGCAGGGGCTGAACACTGAAGCTTTCTTT. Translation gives CASGQGLNTEAFF.

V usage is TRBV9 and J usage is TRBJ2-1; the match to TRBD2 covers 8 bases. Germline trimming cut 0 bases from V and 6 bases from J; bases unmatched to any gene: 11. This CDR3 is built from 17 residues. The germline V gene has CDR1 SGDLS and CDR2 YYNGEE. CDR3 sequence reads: CASSVARSGLVPNEQFF. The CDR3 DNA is TGTGCCAGCAGCGTAGCTCGTTCGGGACTAGTACCCAATGAGCAGTTCTTC.

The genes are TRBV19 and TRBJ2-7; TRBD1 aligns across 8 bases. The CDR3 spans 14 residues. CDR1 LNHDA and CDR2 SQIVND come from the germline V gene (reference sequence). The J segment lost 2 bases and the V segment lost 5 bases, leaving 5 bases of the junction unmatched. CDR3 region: CASSPGTGAYEQYF. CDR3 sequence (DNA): TGTGCCAGTAGTCCAGGGACAGGCGCCTACGAGCAGTACTTC. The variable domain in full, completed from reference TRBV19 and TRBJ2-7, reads DGGITQSPKYLFRKEGQNVTLSCEQNLNHDAMYWYRQDPGQGLRLIYYSQIVNDFQKGDIAEGYSVSREKKESFPLTVTSAQKNPTAFYLCASSPGTGAYEQYFGPGTRLTVT.

In DNA, the CDR3 is TGTGCCAGCAGCTTAACAGGGGTTAGCAATCAGCCCCAGCATTTT. It translates to CASSLTGVSNQPQHF. The J gene is TRBJ1-5, the V gene TRBV7-9, with 7 bases matching TRBD1. The CDR3 sequence is 15 residues long. Germline trimming cut 2 bases from V and 0 bases from J; bases unmatched to any gene: 1. CDR1 is SEHNR, CDR2 FQNEAQ, per germline (reference sequence).

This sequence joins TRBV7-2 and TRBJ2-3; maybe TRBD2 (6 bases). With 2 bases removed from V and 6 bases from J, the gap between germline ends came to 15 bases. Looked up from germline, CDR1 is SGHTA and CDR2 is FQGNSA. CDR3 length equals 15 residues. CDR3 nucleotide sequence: TGTGCCAGCAGCTTAAGCGGGCGGACTGATGATACGCAGTATTTT. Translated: CASSLSGRTDDTQYF.

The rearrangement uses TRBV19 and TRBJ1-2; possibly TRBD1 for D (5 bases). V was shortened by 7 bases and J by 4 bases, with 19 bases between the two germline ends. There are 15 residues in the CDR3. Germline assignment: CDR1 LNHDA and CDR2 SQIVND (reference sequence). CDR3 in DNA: TGTGCCAGTATTAGCAGGGTTTCTAGGGGCTATGGCTACACCTTC. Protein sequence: CASISRVSRGYGYTF. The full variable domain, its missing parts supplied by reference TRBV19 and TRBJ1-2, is DGGITQSPKYLFRKEGQNVTLSCEQNLNHDAMYWYRQDPGQGLRLIYYSQIVNDFQKGDIAEGYSVSREKKESFPLTVTSAQKNPTAFYLCASISRVSRGYGYTFGSGTRLTVV.

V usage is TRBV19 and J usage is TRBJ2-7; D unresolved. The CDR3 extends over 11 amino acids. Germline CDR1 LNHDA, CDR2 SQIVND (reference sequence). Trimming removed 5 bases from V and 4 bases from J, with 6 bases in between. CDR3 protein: CASSGPYEQYF. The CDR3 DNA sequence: TGTGCCAGTAGTGGGCCGTACGAGCAGTACTTC.

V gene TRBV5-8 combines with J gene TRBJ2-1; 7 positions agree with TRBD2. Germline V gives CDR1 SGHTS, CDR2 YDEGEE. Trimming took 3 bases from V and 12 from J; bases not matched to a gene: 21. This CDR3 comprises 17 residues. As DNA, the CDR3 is TGTGCCAGCAGCTACTCAATGACGGGACTAAACACACCGGCGCAGTTCTTC. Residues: CASSYSMTGLNTPAQFF. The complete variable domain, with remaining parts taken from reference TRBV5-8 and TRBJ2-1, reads EAGVTQSPTHLIKTRGQQATLRCSPISGHTSVYWYQQALGLGLQFLLWYDEGEERNRGNFPPRFSGRQFPNYSSELNVNALELEDSALYLCASSYSMTGLNTPAQFFGPGTRLTVL.

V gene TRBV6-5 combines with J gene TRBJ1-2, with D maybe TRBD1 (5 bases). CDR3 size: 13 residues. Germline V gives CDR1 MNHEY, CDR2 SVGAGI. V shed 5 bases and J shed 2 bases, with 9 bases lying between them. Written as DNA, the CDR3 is TGTGCCAGCAGTCTGACAGAAAACTATGGCTACACCTTC. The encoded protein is CASSLTENYGYTF.

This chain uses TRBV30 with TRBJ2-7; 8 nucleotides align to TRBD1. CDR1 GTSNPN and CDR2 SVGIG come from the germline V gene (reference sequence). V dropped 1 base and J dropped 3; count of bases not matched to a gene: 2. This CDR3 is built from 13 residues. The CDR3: CAWSAGGGYEQYF. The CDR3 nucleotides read TGTGCCTGGAGTGCAGGGGGCGGCTACGAGCAGTACTTC. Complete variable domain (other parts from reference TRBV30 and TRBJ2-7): SQTIHQWPATLVQPVGSPLSLECTVEGTSNPNLYWYRQAAGRGLQLLFYSVGIGQISSEVPQNLSASRPQDRQFILSSKKLLLSDSGFYLCAWSAGGGYEQYFGPGTRLTVT.

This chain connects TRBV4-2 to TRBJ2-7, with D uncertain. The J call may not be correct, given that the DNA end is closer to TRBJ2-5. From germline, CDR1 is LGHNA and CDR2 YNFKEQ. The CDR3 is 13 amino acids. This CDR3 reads CASSQDREETQYF. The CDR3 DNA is TGTGCCAGCAGCCAAGATCGGGAAGAGACCCAGTACTTC.

This CDR3 reads CASSRTGAYDNSPLHF. The DNA of the CDR3 is TGCGCCAGCAGCCGGACAGGGGCATACGATAATTCACCCCTCCACTTT. V is TRBV5-1 and J is TRBJ1-6; the match to TRBD1 covers 9 bases. Germline loops: CDR1 SGHRS, CDR2 YFSETQ. This CDR3 spans 16 amino acids. Unmatched junction bases numbered 7, after V lost 4 bases and J lost 5 bases.

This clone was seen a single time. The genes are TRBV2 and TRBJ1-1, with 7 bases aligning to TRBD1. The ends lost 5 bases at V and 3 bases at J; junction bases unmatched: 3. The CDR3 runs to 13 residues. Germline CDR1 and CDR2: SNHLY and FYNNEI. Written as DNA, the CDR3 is TGTGCCAGCAGTAGAGACAGGGACACTGAAGCTTTCTTT. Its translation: CASSRDRDTEAFF.

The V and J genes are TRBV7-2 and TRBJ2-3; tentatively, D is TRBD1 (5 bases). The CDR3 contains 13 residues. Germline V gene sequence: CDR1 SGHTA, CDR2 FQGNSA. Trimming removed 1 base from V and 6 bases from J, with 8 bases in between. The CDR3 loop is CASSLGGADTQYF. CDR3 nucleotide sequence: TGTGCCAGCAGCTTAGGGGGCGCGGATACGCAGTATTTT.

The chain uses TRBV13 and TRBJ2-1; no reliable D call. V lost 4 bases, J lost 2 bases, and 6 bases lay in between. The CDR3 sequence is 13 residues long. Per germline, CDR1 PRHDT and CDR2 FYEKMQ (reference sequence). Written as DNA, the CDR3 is TGTGCCAGCAGCTCCGGTGCCTACAATGAGCAGTTCTTC. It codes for CASSSGAYNEQFF. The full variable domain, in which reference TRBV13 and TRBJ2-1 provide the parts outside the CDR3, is AAGVIQSPRHLIKEKRETATLKCYPIPRHDTVYWYQQGPGQDPQFLISFYEKMQSDKGSIPDRFSAQQFSDYHSELNMSSLELGDSALYFCASSSGAYNEQFFGPGTRLTVL.